Detailed here is one T cell receptor beta chain. Sample treatment: around 19 received Ad26.COV2.S at low or high dose, single or two shots; roughly five received placebo; per-sample allocation not given. Samples came from day 63 after the first vaccine or placebo injection. The data originate from a study of Ad26.COV2.S vaccination and SARS-CoV-2 variants. Study overall: Among those in the COV1001 Ad26.COV2.S trial arm was the donor.

Libraries were prepared by immunoSEQ multiplex PCR; TCRdb keeps only in-frame clonotypes and omits some of them. The sample lists roughly 680,000 clones; 89% were seen once. CDR1 and CDR2 (germline): ENHRY, SYGVKD. This CDR3 is built from 14 residues. Trimming removed 4 bases at V and 6 bases at J, with 15 bases between. The source of this sequence is a person between 18 and 59 years old who received the Ad26.COV2.S COVID-19 vaccine or a placebo. Sequenced material: peripheral blood, taken in a trial of Ad26.COV2.S vaccine versus placebo. The chain carries TRBV10-3 and TRBJ1-2; D perhaps matches TRBD1 (6 bases). CDR3 protein: CAISGPQGGHGYTF. The CDR3 DNA follows: TGTGCCATCAGTGGACCACAGGGAGGACATGGCTACACCTTC.